This TCR beta chain was profiled in a study of somatic mutations in cytotoxic T cells in rheumatoid arthritis. Whole-study findings and limits: Antigens targeted by the expanded CD8+ clones were unknown. In about an eighth of the roughly 60 patients, the largest CD8+ clone exceeded 20% of CD8+ cells.

Some clones are missing from TCRdb's copy, which holds only in-frame ones; the method was immunoSEQ multiplex PCR. Counted here are roughly 30,000 clones, about 87% occurring once; the ten biggest clones make up roughly a tenth. In its sample, this clone was seen once. As yet, its antigen is unknown. This sequence originates from an adult with rheumatoid arthritis. Sample: CD8+ T cells sorted from blood.

CDR3 region: CASSLSGRTTYEQYF. The CDR3 coding sequence is TGTGCCAGCAGCTTGAGCGGGAGGACTACCTACGAGCAGTACTTC. The V and J genes are TRBV7-2 and TRBJ2-7, with 9 bases fitting TRBD2. CDR3 length: 15 amino acids. Germline assignment: CDR1 SGHTA and CDR2 FQGNSA. V shed 3 bases, J shed 2 bases, and the junction held 5 bases outside the gene matches.